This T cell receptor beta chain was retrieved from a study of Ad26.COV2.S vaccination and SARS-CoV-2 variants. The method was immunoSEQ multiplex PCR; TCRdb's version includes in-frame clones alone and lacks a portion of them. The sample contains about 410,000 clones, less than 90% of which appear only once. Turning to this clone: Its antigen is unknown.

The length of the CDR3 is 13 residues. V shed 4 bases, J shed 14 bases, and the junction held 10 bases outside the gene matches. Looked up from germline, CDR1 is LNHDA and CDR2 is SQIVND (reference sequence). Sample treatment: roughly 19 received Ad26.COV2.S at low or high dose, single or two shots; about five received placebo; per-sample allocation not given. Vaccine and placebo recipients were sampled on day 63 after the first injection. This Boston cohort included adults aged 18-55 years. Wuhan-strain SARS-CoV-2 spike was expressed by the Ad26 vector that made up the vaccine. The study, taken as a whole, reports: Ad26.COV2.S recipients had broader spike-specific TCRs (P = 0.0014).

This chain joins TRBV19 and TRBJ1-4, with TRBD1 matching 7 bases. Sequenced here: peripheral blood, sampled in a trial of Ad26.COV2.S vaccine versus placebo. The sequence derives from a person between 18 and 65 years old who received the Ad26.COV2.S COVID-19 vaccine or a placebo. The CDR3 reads CASSTTGAHTLFF. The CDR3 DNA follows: TGTGCCAGTAGTACCACAGGGGCCCACACTCTGTTTTTT.